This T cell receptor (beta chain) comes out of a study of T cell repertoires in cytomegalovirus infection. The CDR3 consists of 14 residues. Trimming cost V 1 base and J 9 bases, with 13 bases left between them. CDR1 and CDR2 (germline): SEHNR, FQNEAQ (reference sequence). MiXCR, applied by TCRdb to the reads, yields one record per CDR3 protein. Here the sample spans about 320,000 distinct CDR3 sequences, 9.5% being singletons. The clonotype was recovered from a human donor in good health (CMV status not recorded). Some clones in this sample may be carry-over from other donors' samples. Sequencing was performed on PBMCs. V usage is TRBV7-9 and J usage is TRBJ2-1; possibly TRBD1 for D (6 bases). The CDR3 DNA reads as TGTGCCAGCAGCTTAGGACAGGTCGAGGGTGAGCAGTTCTTC. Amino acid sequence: CASSLGQVEGEQFF.